The sequence of this T cell receptor (beta chain) was determined in a study of OX40 agonist ivuxolimab in advanced cancers. On the study more broadly: Six ivuxolimab dose levels, 0.01 to 10 mg/kg, were given intravenously every 2 weeks. General study findings and limits: Among some nonresponders, normalized T-cell clonal expansion was also low. Among the least clonally expanded were partial responders at 0.1-3.0 mg/kg. Clonal expansion by week 6 occurred in CD4+ and CD8+ blood T cells (at 0.1 to 3.0 mg/kg).

Measured with immunoSEQ multiplex PCR; TCRdb has only the in-frame clones, and not every one. The table has tens of thousands of clones, 86% seen once. Germline values: CDR1 LNHDA, CDR2 SQIVND (reference sequence). The germline V and J ends were trimmed by 4 bases and 12 bases, with 16 bases remaining between them. The CDR3 spans 13 residues. About this clone itself: What it binds is unknown.

Sample: CD4+ or CD8+ T cells sorted from blood, taken in a trial of the OX40 agonist ivuxolimab. This clonotype was sampled from an adult with an advanced solid tumor such as melanoma, head and neck, liver or kidney cancer. This rearrangement joins TRBV19 to TRBJ2-1, with a weak D call TRBD1 (5 bases). CDR3 residues: CASSTFGQTGQFF. CDR3 DNA sequence: TGTGCCAGTAGTACCTTCGGACAAACGGGGCAGTTCTTC.